The TCR beta chain described here comes from a study of tumor and adjacent non-tumor tissue in lung cancer (dated by TCRdb to between 2018 and 2020). For context, the study as a whole: Patients with adenocarcinoma (roughly 12), squamous cell carcinoma (2) and small cell lung cancer (1) were included in the cohort. Bulk TCRbeta repertoires were compared between lung tumor tissue and matched distant non-tumor lung tissue obtained from about 16 lung cancer patients. Approximately 31 paired specimens, one tumor and one normal lung sample per patient, were profiled by TCRbeta CDR3 sequencing. Ages among the 15 or so patients ranged from about 31 to 80 years, there were approximately 10 men and 5 women, and disease was at TNM stage I to III. A total of some 130,000,000 productive TCRbeta reads were generated by sequencing, corresponding to an average of approximately 4.3 million reads per sample. Here is what the overall study found, with its caveats: Significantly higher TCR diversity was found in younger patients, and higher tumor TCR diversity was associated with shorter overall and disease-free survival. The sequencing platform is not named in the methods, and unique molecular identifiers are not mentioned. Only approximately 16 patients were included in the cohort, and the need for larger samples and more detailed clinical data was noted by the authors. Tumor tissue showed significantly greater TCR diversity (inverse Simpson) than normal lung tissue (approximately 430 vs 150, P = 0.0075, Mann-Whitney U test). Because peripheral blood was not sequenced, blood TCRbeta repertoires in the lung cancer patients of the study were not examined. The top 100 clones made up a significantly larger cumulative share of the repertoire in normal lung than in tumor tissue.

Libraries were constructed by multiplex PCR. Reads for this sample came from an Illumina HiSeq 2500. Following protocols modified from ARM-PCR, the researchers constructed TCRbeta libraries through three rounds of nested PCR with primers (Table S4). Before sequencing, PCR products of 200-500 bp were cut from the gel and purified using the QIAquick gel extraction kit. On the authors' methods: Trimmomatic was used to clean the reads, FLASH merged the cleaned reads into complete CDR3 sequences, and MiTCR assigned the sequences to V(D)J germline segments. Clonal diversity was calculated as the inverse Simpson's index using VDJtools. In-frame sequences lacking a premature stop codon were counted as productive reads. Using fastp trimming at Q25 and MiXCR clonotype assembly, TCRdb reanalyzed the public sequencing data and kept in-frame beta chains. Here each entry gathers all rows of one CDR3 protein and keeps the most common genes and DNA. The V and J calls shown here were made by TCRdb, not taken from the authors' results. Counted in this sample were about 68,000 distinct CDR3 sequences; roughly 60% of them appeared once. The top ten clonotypes cover 20% to 25% of the sample.

RNA was isolated from bulk, unsorted tissue, and RNA quality was assessed with a NanoDrop ND-1000 and an Agilent 2100. All donors had newly diagnosed lung cancer, had not received prior chemotherapy, and were admitted for thoracic surgery in China between August and November 2014. Anyone who had undergone radiotherapy or chemotherapy before, or who had another cancer at the same time, was left out of the study. Surgical tissue pieces of roughly 1-2.2 cm3 were preserved in RNAlater solution and stored at -80 °C until use. With termini counted, the CDR3 has 17 amino acids. Only CDR3 DNA is held: 51 bases, read in frame from base 1. CDR1 is given as SGHNT and CDR2 as YENEEA, both from the germline V gene. Of note for this clonotype: Its antigen is unknown. Likely a read error: the CDR3 ends without its conserved phenylalanine or tryptophan.

The rearrangement joined TRBV11-3 to TRBJ2-5; 10 middle bases align to TRBD2. The receptor was derived from a man aged 50-59 years with non-small cell lung cancer. The sequencing input was lung tumor tissue. The CDR3 region reads CASSLSASGGLQESQYS. The DNA is as follows: TGTGCCAGCAGCTTATCTGCTAGCGGGGGTTTACAAGAGTCCCAGTACTCC.